This T cell receptor beta chain was identified during a study of cytomegalovirus exposure and HLA in healthy donors. At the level of the study: Genetic ancestry analysis placed approximately 80% of the 300 to 500 donors that were genotyped in the Caucasian-associated cluster.

PCR used 60 Vbeta primers and 13 Jbeta primers. Profiling relied on immunoSEQ multiplex PCR, and the TCRdb table lists in-frame clones only, not all of them. The profile shows just over 150,000 clones, 65% to 90% of them singletons. This sequence originates from a young woman in good health and CMV-seronegative. The specimen sequenced was PBMCs.

CDR3: CSARGSYGYTF. The CDR3 DNA is TGCAGTGCTAGGGGGAGCTATGGCTACACCTTC. J is TRBJ1-2 and V is TRBV20-1; D is ambiguous. V was pared by 3 bases and J by 4 bases, with 6 bases between. This CDR3 comprises 11 residues. Germline CDR1 DFQATT, CDR2 SNEGSKA (reference sequence).